The 20 T cell receptor beta chains listed next were all sequenced from one sample in a study of blood T cell repertoires in COVID-19. This table comes from immunoSEQ multiplex PCR, and its TCRdb copy is limited to in-frame clones, with some not included. The sample contains about 100,000 clones, 80% to 90% of which appear only once. Sequenced input: PBMCs or T cells enriched from blood (not recorded which). Source of these receptors: a woman in her fifties or sixties who had recovered from COVID-19.

The J gene is TRBJ1-4, the V gene TRBV19; no reliable D call. There are 15 residues in the CDR3. The V gene's germline CDR1 is LNHDA and CDR2 SQIVND (reference sequence). The V and J ends lost 6 bases and 0 bases respectively, with 11 bases between them. The CDR3 nucleotides are TGTGCCAGTAGGAGAGACGGAGCAACTAATGAAAAACTGTTTTTT. Its translation: CASRRDGATNEKLFF.

J is TRBJ1-2 and V is TRBV27, with D uncertain. The CDR3 has 13 residues. Germline V gene sequence: CDR1 MNHEY, CDR2 SMNVEV (reference sequence). V was shortened by 2 bases and J by 2 bases, with 6 bases between the two germline ends. The CDR3 nucleotides read TGTGCCAGCAGTTTACAACTGAACTATGGCTACACCTTC. Protein product: CASSLQLNYGYTF.

In DNA form, the CDR3 reads TGTGCCTGGAGGGGACAGGGAAAGGTCCTCTCCGAGCAGTACTTC. This translates into CAWRGQGKVLSEQYF. The chain is built from TRBV30 and TRBJ2-7, with 9 bases matching TRBD1. Germline lookup yields CDR1 GTSNPN and CDR2 SVGIG (reference sequence). The CDR3 spans 15 residues. After removal of 3 bases from V and 6 bases from J, the junction contained 12 bases not matched to a gene.

V gene TRBV15 combines with J gene TRBJ1-5, with 8 bases fitting TRBD1. Germline CDR1 LNHNV, CDR2 YYDKDF (reference sequence). The CDR3 consists of 17 residues. The V gene end was trimmed by 2 bases and the J gene end by 6 bases; junction bases not matched to a gene: 12. CDR3 in amino acids: CATSRSRTGKVAQPQHF. The CDR3, as DNA: TGTGCCACCAGCAGATCTCGGACAGGGAAGGTTGCTCAGCCCCAGCATTTT. The full variable domain, its missing parts supplied by reference TRBV15 and TRBJ1-5, is DAMVIQNPRYQVTQFGKPVTLSCSQTLNHNVMYWYQQKSSQAPKLLFHYYDKDFNNEADTPDNFQSRRPNTSFCFLDIRSPGLGDTAMYLCATSRSRTGKVAQPQHFGDGTRLSIL.

The rearrangement uses TRBV5-6 and TRBJ1-1; D possibly corresponds to TRBD1 (5 bases). Trimming shortened V by 0 bases and J by 1 base, and 13 bases separated the two germline ends. Germline values: CDR1 SGHDT, CDR2 YYEEEE. The CDR3 has 16 amino acids. The CDR3 region is CASSLGTGKANTEAFF. Written as DNA, the CDR3 is TGTGCCAGCAGCTTGGGTACAGGAAAAGCGAACACTGAAGCTTTCTTT.

The chain couples TRBV3-1 (or the pseudogene TRBV3-2) to TRBJ2-7; D gene ambiguous. CDR1 LGHDT and CDR2 YNNKEL come from the germline V gene (reference sequence). Trimming pared 3 bases from V and 3 bases from J, leaving 9 bases between. CDR3 size: 13 residues. CDR3 sequence: CASSHSYSYEQYF. The CDR3 DNA reads as TGTGCCAGCAGCCATTCCTACAGCTACGAGCAGTACTTC.

The chain links TRBV5-4 to TRBJ2-7, with D possibly TRBD1 on 5 matching bases. V lost 3 bases, J lost 6 bases, and 16 bases lay in between. Germline V gives CDR1 SGHNT, CDR2 YYREEE (reference sequence). The CDR3 sequence is 14 residues long. The DNA of the CDR3 is TGTGCCAGCAGCTCGTCTTTAGGGGTAGGCGAGCAGTACTTC. Its protein product is CASSSSLGVGEQYF.

CDR3: CASGEAGGTYEQYF. CDR3 sequence (DNA): TGTGCCAGCGGGGAAGCGGGAGGTACCTACGAGCAGTACTTC. This sequence joins TRBV28 and TRBJ2-7; 9 bases are a match to TRBD2. V lost 8 bases and J lost 2; bases outside the gene matches: 7. The CDR3 has 14 residues. Germline lookup yields CDR1 MDHEN and CDR2 SYDVKM.

The CDR3 DNA reads TGTGCCAGCAGCCAAGCAGGGACCGGGGAGCTGTTTTTT. Translating gives CASSQAGTGELFF. The V and J genes are TRBV3-1 (or the pseudogene TRBV3-2) and TRBJ2-2, with D possibly matching TRBD1 (5 bases). Germline CDR1 and CDR2: LGHDT and YNNKEL (reference sequence). V gave up 1 base and J gave up 5 bases, with 5 bases separating them. The CDR3 sequence is 13 residues long.

The CDR3 DNA reads TGTGCCAGCAGCTTGGCGGCGGGAGCGAACACCGGGGAGCTGTTTTTT. The encoded protein is CASSLAAGANTGELFF. The J gene is TRBJ2-2, the V gene TRBV7-8; 7 bases are a match to TRBD2. The CDR3 totals 16 residues. Germline trimming cut 3 bases from V and 0 bases from J; bases unmatched to any gene: 4. In germline, CDR1 is SGHVS, CDR2 FQNEAQ.

The CDR3: CASSPWGEGTDTQYF. CDR3 DNA: TGTGCCAGCAGCCCTTGGGGGGAGGGTACAGATACGCAGTATTTT. The chain has TRBV3-1 (or the pseudogene TRBV3-2) and TRBJ2-3; 7 bases match TRBD2. Germline V gene sequence: CDR1 LGHDT, CDR2 YNNKEL (reference sequence). The J segment lost 3 bases and the V segment lost 4 bases, leaving 7 bases of the junction unmatched. There are 15 residues in the CDR3.

The genes are TRBV27 and TRBJ2-3, with 8 bases fitting TRBD2. Germline-derived CDR1 and CDR2 are MNHEY and SMNVEV (reference sequence). The length of the CDR3 is 17 residues. J was trimmed by 3 bases and V by 8 bases; bases with no gene match: 16. CDR3 amino acids: CASLSTGRALITDTQYF. The CDR3 bases are TGTGCCAGCTTGTCAACCGGGAGGGCCCTAATAACAGATACGCAGTATTTT.

The genes are TRBV3-1 (or the pseudogene TRBV3-2) and TRBJ1-3; the match to TRBD1 covers 7 bases. This CDR3 has 16 residues. The V gene end was trimmed by 3 bases and the J gene end by 4 bases; junction bases not matched to a gene: 9. CDR1 is LGHDT, CDR2 YNNKEL, per germline (reference sequence). The CDR3 here is CASSHTSQGHGNTIYF. CDR3 nucleotides: TGTGCCAGCAGCCATACCTCACAGGGGCACGGAAACACCATATATTTT.

The gene calls are TRBV27 and TRBJ1-2, with 7 bases matching TRBD1. V was clipped by 5 bases and J by 3 bases; unmatched bases: 6. Germline V gene sequence: CDR1 MNHEY, CDR2 SMNVEV (reference sequence). The CDR3 sequence is 14 residues long. CDR3 protein: CASSRQGVDYGYTF. Here the CDR3 DNA reads TGTGCCAGCAGTCGACAGGGTGTCGACTATGGCTACACCTTC.

This clone was seen a single time. J is TRBJ1-4 and V is TRBV6-1, with D tentatively TRBD1 (6 bases). V gave up 2 bases and J gave up 8 bases, with 15 bases separating them. The CDR3 spans 15 residues. CDR1 and CDR2 from the germline V gene are MNHNS and SASEGT. The CDR3 loop is CASSEQGRIGEKLFF. The CDR3 nucleotides are TGTGCCAGCAGTGAACAGGGGCGGATAGGGGAAAAACTGTTTTTT.

The rearrangement uses TRBV29-1 and TRBJ2-7; 9 bases match TRBD1. The length of the CDR3 is 15 residues. The germline CDR1 and CDR2 sequences are SQVTM and ANQGSEA. V lost 3 bases, J lost 6 bases, and 12 bases stayed unmatched. The CDR3 nucleotides read TGCAGCGTTGAGGGGACAGGGATCTCAATTTCCGAGCAGTACTTC. It yields the protein CSVEGTGISISEQYF.

V gene TRBV7-8 combines with J gene TRBJ2-2; 10 bases are shared with TRBD2. This CDR3 is built from 17 residues. Germline-derived CDR1 and CDR2 are SGHVS and FQNEAQ. V dropped 5 bases and J dropped 4; count of bases not matched to a gene: 10. CDR3 loop: CASSLRGLARVTGELFF. The CDR3 coding sequence is TGTGCCAGCAGCCTTAGGGGACTAGCGCGGGTCACCGGGGAGCTGTTTTTT.

The rearrangement links TRBV10-3 to TRBJ1-1; 10 bases fit TRBD1. The CDR3 spans 16 residues. The V gene end was trimmed by 0 bases and the J gene end by 1 base; junction bases not matched to a gene: 2. Germline V gene sequence: CDR1 ENHRY, CDR2 SYGVKD. CDR3 sequence reads: CAISESRDRGNTEAFF. The DNA for the CDR3 is TGTGCCATCAGTGAGTCACGGGACAGGGGGAACACTGAAGCTTTCTTT.

J is TRBJ2-1 and V is TRBV7-8; a possible D gene is TRBD2 (5 bases). The CDR3 sequence is 19 residues long. From germline, CDR1 is SGHVS and CDR2 FQNEAQ. The V gene lost 3 bases and the J gene lost 0 bases, with 21 bases spanning the gap. CDR3 sequence reads: CASSFFRFRRASSYNEQFF. CDR3 bases: TGTGCCAGCAGCTTCTTTAGGTTTCGGCGGGCGAGCTCCTACAATGAGCAGTTCTTC.

This chain connects TRBV4-1 to TRBJ1-1; weak D call: TRBD1 (6 bases). V was cut by 4 bases and J by 1 base, with 16 bases left in between. The CDR3 is 16 residues long. The V gene's germline CDR1 is MGHRA and CDR2 YSYEKL. The CDR3 bases are TGCGCCAGCAGCCCCAGGGGAGTACGGGAGAACACTGAAGCTTTCTTT. Translated, it gives CASSPRGVRENTEAFF.